The 5 T cell receptor beta chains presented below share a single source sample, sequenced in a study of CD4 T cells in relation to SARS-CoV-2 and coronaviruses. Method: immunoSEQ multiplex PCR; TCRdb's copy keeps in-frame clones and lacks some. Of 65,000 or so clones in the sample, around 87% were seen once. Unexposed donor CD4+ T cells date from about 2011-2019, before the COVID-19 pandemic. Input material: memory CD4+ T cells from PBMCs. These TCRs come from a human donor in good health.

The J gene is TRBJ2-1, the V gene TRBV28, with TRBD1 as a possible D gene (5 bases). CDR3 length: 16 residues. Germline assignment: CDR1 MDHEN and CDR2 SYDVKM. V lost 3 bases to trimming and J lost 4 bases, with 16 bases between them. Here the CDR3 reads CASSFISLRAYNEQFF. The CDR3 region has the DNA TGTGCCAGCAGTTTTATATCGCTCAGGGCGTACAATGAGCAGTTCTTC.

This chain connects TRBV7-6 to TRBJ2-5; 7 bases match TRBD2. The CDR3 contains 15 residues. Looked up from germline, CDR1 is SGHVS and CDR2 is FNYEAQ. Germline trimming cut 4 bases from V and 4 bases from J; bases unmatched to any gene: 9. The CDR3 coding sequence is TGTGCCAGCAGCTCCGGGACTACCCTGGGAGAGACCCAGTACTTC. It encodes CASSSGTTLGETQYF. The full variable domain, with the rest looked up from reference TRBV7-6 and TRBJ2-5, is GAGVSQSPRYKVTKRGQDVALRCDPISGHVSLYWYRQALGQGPEFLTYFNYEAQQDKSGLPNDRFSAERPEGSISTLTIQRTEQRDSAMYRCASSSGTTLGETQYFGPGTRLLVL.

The chain has TRBV24-1 and TRBJ2-5; the match to TRBD1 covers 9 bases. The trim removed 5 bases at V and 4 bases at J, leaving 4 bases unmatched. The length of the CDR3 is 14 residues. Germline loops: CDR1 KGHDR, CDR2 SFDVKD. The CDR3 DNA reads TGTGCCACCAGTGTACAGGGGGCTCGAGAGACCCAGTACTTC. Protein: CATSVQGARETQYF.

The V call is TRBV7-8, the J call TRBJ2-6; 9 nucleotides line up with TRBD1. Trimming took 7 bases from V and 3 from J; bases not matched to a gene: 7. The germline CDR1 and CDR2 sequences are SGHVS and FQNEAQ. The CDR3 has 16 amino acids. The CDR3 region is CASKSQGALGANVLTF. The CDR3 DNA sequence: TGTGCCAGCAAATCACAGGGGGCGCTTGGGGCCAACGTCCTGACTTTC.

Judged by abundance, this clone is medium-sized. This chain connects TRBV7-9 to TRBJ2-5; 7 bases agree with TRBD2. Germline V lookup: CDR1 SEHNR, CDR2 FQNEAQ (reference sequence). CDR3 length: 16 amino acids. V trimming: 7 bases; J trimming: 1 base; junction bases outside the gene matches: 12. The DNA of the CDR3 is TGTGCCAGCACCCTCTTGGGAGGGGATATCCAAGAGACCCAGTACTTC. Its protein product is CASTLLGGDIQETQYF.